The 30 T cell receptor beta chains listed next were all sequenced from one sample in a study of CD8+ T cells in alopecia areata. Extraction and reverse transcription of RNA yielded cDNA as the sequencing template. Profiling relied on immunoSEQ multiplex PCR, and the TCRdb table lists in-frame clones only, not all of them. The sample records over 150,000 clones, about three fifths being singletons. Documented treatment: oral pan-JAK inhibitor, 5-10 mg twice daily. The specimen was CD8+ T cells sorted from blood, collected at week 24, from a patient treated with tofacitinib. These TCRs come from a human donor with alopecia areata.

This CDR3 reads CASSFVDTQYF. The CDR3, as DNA: TGTGCCAGCAGCTTCGTAGATACGCAGTATTTT. This rearrangement joins TRBV11-2 to TRBJ2-3; unclear D gene. V lost 3 bases and J lost 5, with 3 bases in between. The germline gives CDR1 SGHAT, CDR2 FQNNGV. This CDR3 comprises 11 residues.

The chain links TRBV6-6 to TRBJ2-5; D is possibly TRBD1 (6 bases). Germline lookup yields CDR1 MNHNY and CDR2 SVGAGI (reference sequence). The CDR3 length is 13 residues. Trimming took off 5 bases at V and 7 bases at J, with 14 bases between the two ends. The DNA of the CDR3 is TGTGCCAGCAGTGCCAGGGGAAGTGGGACCCAGTACTTC. Its protein product is CASSARGSGTQYF.

The chain links TRBV6-1 to TRBJ1-5, with 7 bases fitting TRBD1. Trimming removed 1 base from V and 5 bases from J; junction bases left unmatched: 11. This CDR3 is built from 17 residues. Germline V gives CDR1 MNHNS, CDR2 SASEGT. The CDR3 loop is CASSEGFRDSGDQPQHF. The DNA of the CDR3 is TGTGCCAGCAGTGAAGGCTTCCGGGACAGCGGTGATCAGCCCCAGCATTTT.

Comment on this clone: Within the sample, other DNA sequences also encode this same CDR3. This sequence joins TRBV10-3 and TRBJ2-3; no reliable D call. Germline CDR1 reads ENHRY; CDR2 reads SYGVKD. V gave up 6 bases and J gave up 2 bases, with 3 bases separating them. The CDR3 consists of 11 residues. The CDR3, as DNA: TGTGCCATCAGCTCCACAGATACGCAGTATTTT. This translates into CAISSTDTQYF.

This clone was seen a few times. The V and J genes are TRBV7-9 and TRBJ1-3; D is perhaps TRBD1 (5 bases). Trimming left V 4 bases short and J 2 bases short, with 12 bases between. The CDR3 has 15 amino acids. Germline-derived CDR1 and CDR2 are SEHNR and FQNEAQ (reference sequence). In DNA form, the CDR3 reads TGTGCCAGCAGCTCGCGGGGACTCGCTGGAAACACCATATATTTT. It codes for CASSSRGLAGNTIYF.

V usage is TRBV28 and J usage is TRBJ2-5, with TRBD1 as a possible D gene (6 bases). CDR3 length: 14 residues. The V end lost 7 bases, the J end lost 5 bases, and 17 bases lay between the germline ends. Per the germline V gene, CDR1 is MDHEN and CDR2 is SYDVKM. CDR3 in amino acids: CASTLPGRGETQYF. DNA for the CDR3: TGTGCCAGCACCCTCCCCGGCAGGGGTGAGACCCAGTACTTC.

This clone was seen only a few times. This rearrangement joins TRBV19 to TRBJ1-2, with D hard to call. Deletions cut 6 bases from V and 3 bases from J, with 17 bases between. This CDR3 has 15 amino acids. Germline V lookup: CDR1 LNHDA, CDR2 SQIVND (reference sequence). The CDR3 loop is CASSPAGNLYYGYTF. The CDR3, as DNA: TGTGCCAGTAGCCCAGCTGGAAACCTATACTATGGCTACACCTTC.

This clone turned up a few times. V gene TRBV4-1 combines with J gene TRBJ1-5; D possibly corresponds to TRBD1 (6 bases). CDR1 and CDR2 from the germline V gene are MGHRA and YSYEKL. The CDR3 totals 16 residues. V was cut by 0 bases and J by 0 bases, with 9 bases left in between. The CDR3 coding sequence is TGCGCCAGCAGCCAAGAGACAGGAATTAGCAATCAGCCCCAGCATTTT. It encodes CASSQETGISNQPQHF.

V is TRBV4-1 and J is TRBJ1-5; D is undetermined. The CDR3 contains 14 residues. Trimming shortened V by 0 bases and J by 1 base, and 4 bases separated the two germline ends. The V gene's germline CDR1 is MGHRA and CDR2 YSYEKL. This chain's CDR3 is CASSQDWSNQPQHF. In DNA, the CDR3 is TGCGCCAGCAGCCAAGACTGGAGCAATCAGCCCCAGCATTTT.

This clone has more than one count but fewer than ten. The gene calls are TRBV14 and TRBJ2-1, with D possibly being TRBD1 (6 bases). With 3 bases removed from V and 15 bases from J, the gap between germline ends came to 18 bases. This CDR3 spans 13 amino acids. The V gene's germline CDR1 is SGHDN and CDR2 FVKESK. CDR3 in DNA: TGTGCCAGCAGCCAGGGGACATCCCGAGGGCTGTTCTTC. Translation gives CASSQGTSRGLFF.

This clone was counted only a few times. The chain links TRBV7-9 to TRBJ2-5, with D maybe TRBD2 (5 bases). The CDR3 totals 14 residues. V was pared by 4 bases and J by 5 bases, with 14 bases between. The germline V gene encodes CDR1 SEHNR and CDR2 FQNEAQ (reference sequence). Here the CDR3 DNA reads TGTGCCAGCAGCTCCCCCCAGTGGGAGGAGACCCAGTACTTC. Amino acids: CASSSPQWEETQYF.

This chain uses TRBV12-5 with TRBJ2-3, with a tentative D call TRBD2 (6 bases). Germline assignment: CDR1 LGHNT and CDR2 FRNRAP. V lost 4 bases to trimming and J lost 8 bases, with 19 bases between them. The CDR3 is 15 residues long. In DNA, the CDR3 is TGTGCTAGTGGTTCCCCACTTTCCCCCGGGAGTACGCAGTATTTT. It encodes CASGSPLSPGSTQYF.

The chain joins TRBV5-6 to TRBJ1-2; weak D call: TRBD1 (6 bases). The CDR3 is made up of 14 amino acids. The germline CDR1 and CDR2 sequences are SGHDT and YYEEEE. The ends were cut back, 6 bases at V and 4 bases at J, with 16 bases in the middle. In nucleotides, the CDR3 is TGTGCCAGCATACCGGGACGGGACATCTATGGCTACACCTTC. Encoded protein: CASIPGRDIYGYTF.

The chain has TRBV9 and TRBJ2-5, with 15 bases identical to TRBD2. The CDR3 has 16 residues. Trimming removed 3 bases from V and 4 bases from J; junction bases left unmatched: 4. Germline CDR1 is SGDLS and CDR2 is YYNGEE. CDR3 coding DNA: TGTGCCAGCAGCGCCGGACTAGCGGGGGGGCGAGAGACCCAGTACTTC. Amino acids: CASSAGLAGGRETQYF.

In DNA form, the CDR3 reads TGTGCCAGCTCACCAAAAATCGACACTGAAGCTTTCTTT. Protein: CASSPKIDTEAFF. The chain carries TRBV18 and TRBJ1-1; D is unclear. There are 13 residues in the CDR3. The V end lost 2 bases, the J end lost 3 bases, and 7 bases lay between the germline ends. Per germline, CDR1 KGHSH and CDR2 LQKENI.

The chain links TRBV7-9 to TRBJ1-1, with D uncertain. CDR1 and CDR2 (germline): SEHNR, FQNEAQ (reference sequence). Trimming stripped 1 base from V and 5 bases from J, with 11 bases between. The CDR3 length is 14 residues. CDR3 loop: CASSLGHLRTEAFF. As DNA, the CDR3 is TGTGCCAGCAGCTTAGGACACCTGAGGACTGAAGCTTTCTTT.

Details on this clone: Other DNA sequences in the sample encode the same CDR3. The chain uses TRBV19 and TRBJ1-5, with 7 bases lining up with TRBD1. The V segment lost 3 bases and the J segment 2 bases; nucleotides outside the gene matches: 1. This CDR3 has 14 residues. Germline CDR1 and CDR2: LNHDA and SQIVND (reference sequence). The CDR3 bases are TGTGCCAGTAGTATCGACAGGGGCAATCAGCCCCAGCATTTT. This encodes CASSIDRGNQPQHF.

The chain uses TRBV27 and TRBJ1-1, with unresolved D. CDR1 MNHEY and CDR2 SMNVEV come from the germline V gene (reference sequence). Trimming shortened V by 7 bases and J by 1 base, and 4 bases separated the two germline ends. The CDR3 is made up of 11 amino acids. CDR3 region: CASKANTEAFF. The CDR3 nucleotides are TGTGCCAGCAAAGCGAACACTGAAGCTTTCTTT.

The chain joins TRBV29-1 to TRBJ1-1, with D hard to call. Germline loops: CDR1 SQVTM, CDR2 ANQGSEA. There are 12 residues in the CDR3. Trimming pared 5 bases from V and 0 bases from J, leaving 7 bases between. The CDR3 nucleotides read TGCAGCGTTTCAAGGTTGAACACTGAAGCTTTCTTT. Translating gives CSVSRLNTEAFF. Drawing the rest from reference TRBV29-1 and TRBJ1-1, the complete variable domain is SAVISQKPSRDICQRGTSLTIQCQVDSQVTMMFWYRQQPGQSLTLIATANQGSEATYESGFVIDKFPISRPNLTFSTLTVSNMSPEDSSIYLCSVSRLNTEAFFGQGTRLTVV.

The chain has TRBV6-1 and TRBJ2-1, with a possible D match to TRBD1 (6 bases). V lost 0 bases to trimming and J lost 6 bases, with 15 bases between them. This CDR3 has 16 residues. Germline lookup yields CDR1 MNHNS and CDR2 SASEGT. Here the CDR3 DNA reads TGTGCCAGCAGTGAAGCCCCGGGACACTCTGGCAATGAGCAGTTCTTC. Its protein is CASSEAPGHSGNEQFF.

This clone has only a few counts. The chain recombines TRBV2 with TRBJ1-6; perhaps TRBD1 as D (5 bases). Trimming cost V 3 bases and J 7 bases, with 10 bases left between them. This CDR3 contains 14 residues. From germline, CDR1 is SNHLY and CDR2 FYNNEI. The CDR3 DNA is TGTGCCAGCAGTGAGCTGTCAGGGAATTCACCCCTCCACTTT. This encodes CASSELSGNSPLHF.

Comments on this clone: Its ends do not fully match the called genes, so a read error is possible. The J gene is TRBJ1-3, the V gene TRBV12-5, with D unresolved. The germline CDR1 and CDR2 sequences are LGHNT and FRNRAP. The CDR3 runs 11 residues. The CDR3 nucleotides read TGTGCTAGTGGTTTGTCGGACCCCGAGGGATTT. Its protein is CASGLSDPEGF.

The chain employs TRBV7-9 and TRBJ2-1, with 8 bases fitting TRBD1. The CDR3 is made up of 15 amino acids. CDR1 and CDR2 from the germline V gene are SEHNR and FQNEAQ (reference sequence). V gave up 2 bases and J gave up 3 bases; unmatched junction bases: 3. CDR3 bases: TGTGCCAGCAGCTTACCAGGGGGCGTCTACAATGAGCAGTTCTTC. Protein sequence: CASSLPGGVYNEQFF.

The chain links TRBV27 to TRBJ2-1; 8 bases align to TRBD1. This CDR3 is 14 amino acids long. J was trimmed by 3 bases and V by 4 bases; bases with no gene match: 2. The germline V gene has CDR1 MNHEY and CDR2 SMNVEV (reference sequence). CDR3 coding DNA: TGTGCCAGCAGTTCAGGGGGCCACTACAATGAGCAGTTCTTC. Encoded protein: CASSSGGHYNEQFF.

In this sample, this clone turned up once. The chain carries TRBV2 and TRBJ2-2, with unresolved D. This CDR3 spans 14 amino acids. V was clipped by 1 base and J by 6 bases, with 9 bases between them. Germline values: CDR1 SNHLY, CDR2 FYNNEI. DNA of the CDR3: TGTGCCAGCAGTGAAGGGCGAGGTCCCGGGGAGCTGTTTTTT. Translation gives CASSEGRGPGELFF. Full variable domain (rest looked up from reference TRBV2 and TRBJ2-2): EPEVTQTPSHQVTQMGQEVILRCVPISNHLYFYWYRQILGQKVEFLVSFYNNEISEKSEIFDDQFSVERPDGSNFTLKIRSTKLEDSAMYFCASSEGRGPGELFFGEGSRLTVL.

This clone was observed at least ten times. This specimen includes other DNA sequences encoding the same CDR3. This rearrangement joins TRBV19 to TRBJ2-1, with D perhaps matching TRBD2 (5 bases). CDR1 and CDR2 from the germline V gene are LNHDA and SQIVND (reference sequence). The CDR3 has 12 amino acids. V gave up 5 bases and J gave up 7 bases, with 9 bases separating them. The CDR3 DNA follows: TGTGCCAGTAGTTTAACTAGGAATGAGCAGTTCTTC. It translates to CASSLTRNEQFF.

The gene calls are TRBV5-1 and TRBJ2-1; maybe TRBD1 (5 bases). CDR1 is SGHRS and CDR2 is YFSETQ in the germline V gene. This CDR3 has 15 residues. V was clipped by 0 bases and J by 5 bases, with 12 bases between them. This CDR3 is CASSLAGQGNNEQFF. The CDR3 region has the DNA TGCGCCAGCAGCTTGGCCGGTCAGGGAAACAATGAGCAGTTCTTC.

The chain carries TRBV7-2 and TRBJ1-2, with D unresolved. CDR3 size: 17 residues. Germline CDR1 reads SGHTA; CDR2 reads FQGNSA. V was cut by 5 bases and J by 0 bases, with 19 bases left in between. CDR3 region: CASSPQRWRPANYGYTF. The CDR3 region has the DNA TGTGCCAGCAGCCCCCAGAGGTGGCGGCCGGCTAACTATGGCTACACCTTC.

This clone appeared many times. This chain links TRBV11-2 with TRBJ2-1; 8 nucleotides agree with TRBD2. CDR1 is SGHAT, CDR2 FQNNGV, per germline. The CDR3 has 16 amino acids. J was trimmed by 4 bases and V by 5 bases; bases with no gene match: 10. This CDR3 reads CASSDGTRPKYNEQFF. The CDR3 bases are TGTGCCAGCAGCGATGGGACTAGACCCAAATACAATGAGCAGTTCTTC.

V is TRBV5-6 and J is TRBJ2-7; 8 positions match TRBD1. Looked up from germline, CDR1 is SGHDT and CDR2 is YYEEEE. This CDR3 is built from 14 residues. Trimming cost V 2 bases and J 5 bases; bases outside gene matches: 6. The CDR3 coding sequence is TGTGCCAGCAGCTTCGGACAGGGAACTAACGAGCAGTACTTC. Residues: CASSFGQGTNEQYF.